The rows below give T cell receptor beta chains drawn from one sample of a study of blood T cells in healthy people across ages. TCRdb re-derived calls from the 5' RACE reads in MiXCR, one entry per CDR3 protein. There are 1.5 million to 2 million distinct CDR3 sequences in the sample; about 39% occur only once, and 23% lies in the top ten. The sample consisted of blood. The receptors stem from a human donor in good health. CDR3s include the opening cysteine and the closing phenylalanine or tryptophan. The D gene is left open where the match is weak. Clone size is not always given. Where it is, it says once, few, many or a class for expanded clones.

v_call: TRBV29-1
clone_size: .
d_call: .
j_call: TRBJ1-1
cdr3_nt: TGCAGCGTTGCCTACTGGACGGGCAGGGAGAACACTGAAGCTTTCTTT
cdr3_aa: CSVAYWTGRENTEAFF

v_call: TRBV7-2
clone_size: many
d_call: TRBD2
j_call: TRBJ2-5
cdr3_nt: TGTGCCAGCAGCTTACAGCGGGGGGGAGAGACCCAGTACTTC
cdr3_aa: CASSLQRGGETQYF

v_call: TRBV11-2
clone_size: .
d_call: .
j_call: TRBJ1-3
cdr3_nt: TGTGCCAGCAGCCTCCCGGGGGTCATTGGGAACACCATATATTTT
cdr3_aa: CASSLPGVIGNTIYF

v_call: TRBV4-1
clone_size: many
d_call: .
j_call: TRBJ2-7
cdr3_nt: TGCGCCAGCAGCCAAGTCGGAGCCTACGAGCAGTACTTC
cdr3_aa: CASSQVGAYEQYF

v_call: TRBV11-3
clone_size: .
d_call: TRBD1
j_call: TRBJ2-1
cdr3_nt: TGTGCCAGCAGCTTAGAAGGGAGGACAGGGGGATGGGATGAGCAGTTCTTC
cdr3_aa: CASSLEGRTGGWDEQFF

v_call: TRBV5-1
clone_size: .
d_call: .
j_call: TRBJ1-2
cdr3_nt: TGCGCCAGCAGCTGGGGGGGTACGGCTGGCTACACCTTC
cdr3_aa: CASSWGGTAGYTF

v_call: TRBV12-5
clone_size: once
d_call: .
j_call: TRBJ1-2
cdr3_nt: TGTGCTAGTGGCCCGGTTCTCGGGAAGGGGAATAATGGCTACACCTTC
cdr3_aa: CASGPVLGKGNNGYTF

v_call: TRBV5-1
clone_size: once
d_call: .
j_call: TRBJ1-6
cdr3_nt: TGCGCCAGCAAAACAGGGATTACGAATTCACCCCTCCACTTT
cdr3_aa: CASKTGITNSPLHF

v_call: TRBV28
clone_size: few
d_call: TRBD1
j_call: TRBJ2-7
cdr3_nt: TGTGCCAGCTACCCACAGGGGGCTAGCTACGAGCAGTACTTC
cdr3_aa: CASYPQGASYEQYF

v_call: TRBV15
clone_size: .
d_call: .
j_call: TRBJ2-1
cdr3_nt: TGTGCCACCAGCAGAGGGGGAGAAGTTAATGAGCGGTTCTTC
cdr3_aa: CATSRGGEVNERFF

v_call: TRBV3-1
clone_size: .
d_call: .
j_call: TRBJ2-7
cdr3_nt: TGTGCCAGCAGTGGGGACAAGGCCTACGAGCAGTACTTC
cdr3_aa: CASSGDKAYEQYF

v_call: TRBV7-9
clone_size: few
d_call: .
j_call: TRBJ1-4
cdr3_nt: TGTGCCAGCAGCTACGGGCCTGGGAAAGAAAAACTGTTTTTT
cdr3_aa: CASSYGPGKEKLFF

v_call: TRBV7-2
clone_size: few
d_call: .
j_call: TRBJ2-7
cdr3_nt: TGTGCCAGCAGGGGAACCGCGGTTCCGTACTTC
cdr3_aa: CASRGTAVPYF

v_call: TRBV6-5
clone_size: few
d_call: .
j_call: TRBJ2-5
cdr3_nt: TGTGCCACCCAAAATACAGCGTACCAAGAGACCCAGTACTTC
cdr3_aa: CATQNTAYQETQYF

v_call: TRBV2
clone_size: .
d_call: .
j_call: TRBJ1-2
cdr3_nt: TGTGCCAGCAGTGACTTACAGGGTATTACCTATGGCTACACCTTC
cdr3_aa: CASSDLQGITYGYTF

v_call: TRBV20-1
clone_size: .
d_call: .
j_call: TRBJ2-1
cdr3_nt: TGCAGTGTACGGGTAGTAAGGCGAAAAACCTACAATGAGCAGTTCTTC
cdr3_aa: CSVRVVRRKTYNEQFF

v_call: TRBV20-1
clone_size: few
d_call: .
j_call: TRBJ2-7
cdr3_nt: TGCAGTGCTTCAGGGGTCAGTAACGAGCAGTACTTC
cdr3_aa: CSASGVSNEQYF

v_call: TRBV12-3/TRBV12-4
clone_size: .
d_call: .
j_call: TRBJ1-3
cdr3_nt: TGTGCCGGCACCCTGAGAAGCTCTGGAAACACCATATATTTT
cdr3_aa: CAGTLRSSGNTIYF

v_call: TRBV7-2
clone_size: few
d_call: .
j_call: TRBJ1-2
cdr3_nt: TGTGCCAGCAGCTTAGCGCTTACGGGGCACTACACCTTC
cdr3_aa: CASSLALTGHYTF

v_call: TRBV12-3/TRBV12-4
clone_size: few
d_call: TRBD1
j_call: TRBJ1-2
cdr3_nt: TGTGCCAGCAGCCACGGGACAGAGGGTGGTGGCTACACCTTC
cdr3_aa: CASSHGTEGGGYTF

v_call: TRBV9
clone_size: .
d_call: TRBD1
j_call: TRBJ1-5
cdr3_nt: TGTGCCAGCAGCGCGGGGGACAGGGCAAACCAGCCCCAGCATTTT
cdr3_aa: CASSAGDRANQPQHF

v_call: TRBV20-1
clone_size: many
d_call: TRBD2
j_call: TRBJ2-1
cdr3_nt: TGCAGTGCTAGAGACCGGACTAGCGCATCCTACAATGAGCAGTTCTTC
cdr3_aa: CSARDRTSASYNEQFF

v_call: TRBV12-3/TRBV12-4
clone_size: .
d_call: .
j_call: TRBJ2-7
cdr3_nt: TGTGCCAGCAGTTTCCGGGACACACTCTCCCACTACGAGCAGTACTTC
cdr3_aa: CASSFRDTLSHYEQYF

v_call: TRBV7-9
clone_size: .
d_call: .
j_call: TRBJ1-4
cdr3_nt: TGTGCCAGCAACTCCCCCCGACAGGCAACTAATGAAAAACTGTTTTTT
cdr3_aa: CASNSPRQATNEKLFF

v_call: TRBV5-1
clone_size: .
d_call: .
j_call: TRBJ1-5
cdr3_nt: TGCGCCAGTTCAGACAGGCTAAATGGACCCCAGCATTTT
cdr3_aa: CASSDRLNGPQHF

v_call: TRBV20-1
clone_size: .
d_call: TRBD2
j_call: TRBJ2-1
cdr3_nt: TGCAGTGCTAGCGGGGGGGCCCAGGGCTCCTACGATGAGCAGTTCTTC
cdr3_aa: CSASGGAQGSYDEQFF

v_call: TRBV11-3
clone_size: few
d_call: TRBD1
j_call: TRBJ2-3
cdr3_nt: TGTGCCAGCAGCCCCCGGACAGGGATTGGCACAGATACGCAGTATTTT
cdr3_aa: CASSPRTGIGTDTQYF

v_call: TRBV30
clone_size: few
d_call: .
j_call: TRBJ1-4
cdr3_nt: TGTGCCACCTCAGGGGAGTTTAATGAAAAACTGTTTTTT
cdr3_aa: CATSGEFNEKLFF

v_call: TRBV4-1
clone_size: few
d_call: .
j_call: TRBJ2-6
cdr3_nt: TGCGCCAGCAGCCGGATTCGATCCTCTGGGGCCAACGTCCTGACTTTC
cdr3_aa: CASSRIRSSGANVLTF

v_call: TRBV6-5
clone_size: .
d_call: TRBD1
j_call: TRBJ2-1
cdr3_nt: TGTGCCAGCAGTTATTCGGACAGGGTCCATGAGCAGTTCTTC
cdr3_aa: CASSYSDRVHEQFF

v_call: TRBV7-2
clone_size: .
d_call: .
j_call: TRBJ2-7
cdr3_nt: TGTGCCAGCAGCTTAGATGGTGCAGTCTACGAGCAGTACTTC
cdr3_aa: CASSLDGAVYEQYF

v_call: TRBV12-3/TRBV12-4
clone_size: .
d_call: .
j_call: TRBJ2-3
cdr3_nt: TGTGCCAGCAGTTTCGGCAAGGGTACGCAGTATTTT
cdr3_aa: CASSFGKGTQYF

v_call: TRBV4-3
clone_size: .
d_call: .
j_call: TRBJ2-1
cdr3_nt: TGCGCCAGCAGCCAAGATCGCGGCCGTTGCAATGAGCAGTTCTTC
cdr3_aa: CASSQDRGRCNEQFF

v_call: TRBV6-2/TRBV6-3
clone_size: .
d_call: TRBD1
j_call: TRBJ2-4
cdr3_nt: TGTGCCAGCAGCCTAGGGACAGCCATAGCCAAAAACATTCAGTACTTC
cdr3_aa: CASSLGTAIAKNIQYF

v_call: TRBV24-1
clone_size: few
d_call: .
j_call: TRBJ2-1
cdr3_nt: TGTGCCACCAGTGTTTGGAATGAGCAGTTCTTC
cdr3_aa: CATSVWNEQFF

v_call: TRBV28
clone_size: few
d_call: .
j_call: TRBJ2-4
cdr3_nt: TGTGCCAGCAGTCTACAACAAGTCAAAAACATTCAGTACTTC
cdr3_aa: CASSLQQVKNIQYF

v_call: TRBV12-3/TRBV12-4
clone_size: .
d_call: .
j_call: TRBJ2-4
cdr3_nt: TGTGCCAGCAGTCTATCGAGAGGGGCCAAAAACATTCAGTACTTC
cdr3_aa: CASSLSRGAKNIQYF

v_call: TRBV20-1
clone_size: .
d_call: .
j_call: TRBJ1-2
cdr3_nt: TGCAGTGCTAAACTTCAGCGTGGCTACACCTTC
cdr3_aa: CSAKLQRGYTF

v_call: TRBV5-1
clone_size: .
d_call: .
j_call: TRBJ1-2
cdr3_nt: TGCGCCAGCAGCTTGGGTCTTACAGGGTTCTATGGCTACACCTTC
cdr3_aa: CASSLGLTGFYGYTF

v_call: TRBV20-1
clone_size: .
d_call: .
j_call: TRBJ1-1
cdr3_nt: TGCAGTTCTAGTGATTTCCAGAGTTACACTGAAGCTTTCTTT
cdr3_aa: CSSSDFQSYTEAFF

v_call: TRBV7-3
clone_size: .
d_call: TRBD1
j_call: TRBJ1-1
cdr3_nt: TGTGCCAGCAGCTTAGGACAGGGGGGCCTGGGGAACACTGAAGCTTTCTTT
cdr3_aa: CASSLGQGGLGNTEAFF

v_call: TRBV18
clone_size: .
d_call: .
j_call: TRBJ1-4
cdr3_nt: TGTGCCAGCTCAAGGACAGCCCCTATGGAACTGTTTTTT
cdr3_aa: CASSRTAPMELFF

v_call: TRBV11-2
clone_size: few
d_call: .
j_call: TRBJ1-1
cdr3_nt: TGTGCCAGCAGCTTTAGGCCCACCGCAAACACTGAAGCTTTCTTT
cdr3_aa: CASSFRPTANTEAFF

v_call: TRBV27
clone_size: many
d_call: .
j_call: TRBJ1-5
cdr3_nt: TGTGCCAGCAGTTCGATGGATCAGCCCCAGCATTTT
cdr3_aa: CASSSMDQPQHF

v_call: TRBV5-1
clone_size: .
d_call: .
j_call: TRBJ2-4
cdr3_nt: TGCGCCAGCAGCTTGGATGGCCAGCCAAACATTCAGTACTTC
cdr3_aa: CASSLDGQPNIQYF

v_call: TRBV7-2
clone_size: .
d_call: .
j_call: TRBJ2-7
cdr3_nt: TGTGCCAGCGGAGGAACTAATGACTACGAGCAGTACTTC
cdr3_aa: CASGGTNDYEQYF

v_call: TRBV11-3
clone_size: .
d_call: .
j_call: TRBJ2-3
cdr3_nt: TGTGCCAGCAGCTCCGGGACCCACTTTAGCACAGATACGCAGTATTTT
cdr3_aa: CASSSGTHFSTDTQYF

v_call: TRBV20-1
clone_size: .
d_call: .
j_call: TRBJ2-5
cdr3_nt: TGCAGTGCTAGAGATGTCGGGCCCACCCGCCAGGCGGAGACCCAGTACTTC
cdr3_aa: CSARDVGPTRQAETQYF

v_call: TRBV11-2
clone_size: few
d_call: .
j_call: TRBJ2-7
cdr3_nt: TGTGCCAGCAGCTTAGGTGCAGGACCCCACGAGCAGTACTTC
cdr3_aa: CASSLGAGPHEQYF

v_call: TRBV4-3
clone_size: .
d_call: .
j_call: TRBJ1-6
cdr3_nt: TGCGCCAGCAGCCAAGAGAGGGCGCCGTCTGGGTCACCCCTCCACTTT
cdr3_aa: CASSQERAPSGSPLHF

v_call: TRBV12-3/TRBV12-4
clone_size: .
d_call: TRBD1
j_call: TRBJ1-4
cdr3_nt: TGTGCCAGCAGCGGACAGGGTCCCAATACTGGTGAAAAACTGTTTTTT
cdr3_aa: CASSGQGPNTGEKLFF

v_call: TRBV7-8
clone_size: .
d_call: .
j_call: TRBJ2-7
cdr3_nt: TGTGCCAGCGGATCCCTCGGGGGCCCCTACTACGAGCAGTACTTC
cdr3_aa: CASGSLGGPYYEQYF

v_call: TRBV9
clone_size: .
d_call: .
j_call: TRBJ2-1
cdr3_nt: TGTGCCAGCAGCGTAGTCGGAAGGGCTTCCTACAATGAGCAGTTCTTC
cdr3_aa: CASSVVGRASYNEQFF

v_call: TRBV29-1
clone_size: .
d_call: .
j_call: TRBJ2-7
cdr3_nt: TGCAGCACCCAGGAGGGTTCCTACGAGCAGTACTTC
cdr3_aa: CSTQEGSYEQYF

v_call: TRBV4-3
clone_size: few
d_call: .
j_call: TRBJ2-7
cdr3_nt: TGCGCCAGCAGCCAAGGGCAGGATTTTTCCTACGAGCAGTACTTC
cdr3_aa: CASSQGQDFSYEQYF

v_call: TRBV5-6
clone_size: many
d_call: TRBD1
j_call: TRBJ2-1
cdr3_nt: TGTGCCAGCAGCCTTTCGGACAGGGTGCATGAGCAGTTCTTC
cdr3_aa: CASSLSDRVHEQFF

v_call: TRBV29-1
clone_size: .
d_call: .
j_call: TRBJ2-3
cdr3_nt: TGCAGCGTTGAGGGGGTCGGACCATGGACAGATACGCAGTATTTT
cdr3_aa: CSVEGVGPWTDTQYF

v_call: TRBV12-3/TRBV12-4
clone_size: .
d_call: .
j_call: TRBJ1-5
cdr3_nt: TGTGCCAGCAGTATTGGGCCCGTAAATCAGCCCCGGCATTTT
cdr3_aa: CASSIGPVNQPRHF

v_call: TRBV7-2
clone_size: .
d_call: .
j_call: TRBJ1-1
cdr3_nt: TGTGCCAGCAGCTTATCTGTGGGTAGTGCTTTCTTT
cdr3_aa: CASSLSVGSAFF